Presented here are 26 T cell receptor beta chains from one specimen sequenced in a study of blood T cell repertoires in COVID-19. Only in-frame clones appear in the TCRdb table, and some are missing; sequencing was by immunoSEQ multiplex PCR. Of 250,000 to 350,000 clones in the sample, 75% to 90% were seen once. The sample comprised peripheral blood. The source is a woman between 40 and 50 years old who had recovered from COVID-19.

This chain connects TRBV2 to TRBJ1-5; D possibly corresponds to TRBD1 (6 bases). This CDR3 spans 15 amino acids. Germline CDR1 SNHLY, CDR2 FYNNEI. Trimming cost V 4 bases and J 0 bases, with 10 bases left between them. The CDR3, as DNA: TGTGCCAGCAGTGCGACAGGTAATAGCAATCAGCCCCAGCATTTT. Amino acids: CASSATGNSNQPQHF.

The V call is TRBV4-1, the J call TRBJ2-5; 7 positions agree with TRBD1. Germline V gene sequence: CDR1 MGHRA, CDR2 YSYEKL. CDR3 length: 17 amino acids. V was pared by 0 bases and J by 1 base, with 8 bases of the junction left unmatched. CDR3: CASSQDWGTELQETQYF. The CDR3 nucleotides read TGCGCCAGCAGCCAAGATTGGGGGACAGAGCTCCAAGAGACCCAGTACTTC.

Only one count was recorded for this clone. The chain uses TRBV2 and TRBJ2-1; TRBD2 matches 8 bases. The V gene end was trimmed by 6 bases and the J gene end by 6 bases; junction bases not matched to a gene: 4. Germline V CDR1 and CDR2: SNHLY, FYNNEI. CDR3 length: 13 amino acids. The CDR3 sequence: CASRVSGTNEQFF. CDR3 DNA sequence: TGTGCCAGCAGGGTTAGCGGGACCAATGAGCAGTTCTTC. Filled out from reference TRBV2 and TRBJ2-1, the complete variable domain reads EPEVTQTPSHQVTQMGQEVILRCVPISNHLYFYWYRQILGQKVEFLVSFYNNEISEKSEIFDDQFSVERPDGSNFTLKIRSTKLEDSAMYFCASRVSGTNEQFFGPGTRLTVL.

This chain uses TRBV30 with TRBJ1-2; D remains unclear. With 0 bases removed from V and 5 bases from J, the gap between germline ends came to 7 bases. The CDR3 has 12 residues. Germline CDR1 reads GTSNPN; CDR2 reads SVGIG (reference sequence). CDR3 nucleotides: TGTGCCTGGAGTGTAACTCTTTATGGCTACACCTTC. This translates into CAWSVTLYGYTF.

This clone appeared a few times. The V and J genes are TRBV24-1 and TRBJ2-1; no firm D call. Germline V CDR1 and CDR2: KGHDR, SFDVKD. The CDR3 is 15 residues long. V gave up 5 bases and J gave up 0 bases, with 10 bases separating them. Here the CDR3 reads CATSVADPSYNEQFF. Written as DNA, the CDR3 is TGTGCCACCAGTGTAGCAGACCCCTCCTACAATGAGCAGTTCTTC.

The rearrangement uses TRBV18 and TRBJ2-3, with TRBD2 matching 7 bases. Unmatched junction bases numbered 6, after V lost 0 bases and J lost 0 bases. Germline V lookup: CDR1 KGHSH, CDR2 LQKENI. This CDR3 has 17 amino acids. The DNA for the CDR3 is TGTGCCAGCTCACCACCGGGCCTAGCGGAGAGCACAGATACGCAGTATTTT. Its protein is CASSPPGLAESTDTQYF. Complete variable domain (other parts from reference TRBV18 and TRBJ2-3): NAGVMQNPRHLVRRRGQEARLRCSPMKGHSHVYWYRQLPEEGLKFMVYLQKENIIDESGMPKERFSAEFPKEGPSILRIQQVVRGDSAAYFCASSPPGLAESTDTQYFGPGTRLTVL.

This clone showed up just once. V gene TRBV6-5 combines with J gene TRBJ2-7; 12 positions match TRBD1. The germline V gene has CDR1 MNHEY and CDR2 SVGAGI. V shed 6 bases and J 7 bases; nucleotides not matched to a gene: 10. This CDR3 is built from 15 residues. The CDR3 here is CASRDPGQGAREQYF. Here the CDR3 DNA reads TGTGCCAGCAGGGATCCGGGACAGGGGGCCAGGGAGCAGTACTTC.

This clone has only a few counts. The rearrangement uses TRBV9 and TRBJ2-7; a possible D gene is TRBD2 (6 bases). The CDR3 spans 14 residues. CDR1 SGDLS and CDR2 YYNGEE come from the germline V gene. V was shortened by 3 bases and J by 2 bases, with 12 bases between the two germline ends. The CDR3, as DNA: TGTGCCAGCAGCGGCGGGACGTCTACCTACGAGCAGTACTTC. This gives the protein CASSGGTSTYEQYF.

The chain joins TRBV4-1 to TRBJ2-5; 7 bases line up with TRBD1. V lost 2 bases to trimming and J lost 3 bases; unmatched junction nucleotides: 3. CDR3 length: 14 amino acids. Germline V gives CDR1 MGHRA, CDR2 YSYEKL. CDR3 protein: CASSQNDREETQYF. The CDR3 DNA is TGCGCCAGCAGCCAAAACGACAGGGAAGAGACCCAGTACTTC.

The chain uses TRBV18 and TRBJ2-7, with 10 bases lining up with TRBD1. The CDR3 loop spans 14 amino acids. V dropped 3 bases and J dropped 5; count of bases not matched to a gene: 4. The V gene's germline CDR1 is KGHSH and CDR2 LQKENI. CDR3 amino acids: CASSPGTGEHEQYF. CDR3 sequence (DNA): TGTGCCAGCTCACCCGGGACAGGGGAACACGAGCAGTACTTC.

The chain combines TRBV21-1 with TRBJ2-7; TRBD2 reflects the table's D call only, with no check against the DNA. TRBV21-1 is tagged as a pseudogene. The CDR3 spans 14 residues. The CDR3 nucleotides are TGTGCCAGCACCATAACACGGGGGAGCAACGAGCAGTACTTC. This sequence encodes CASTITRGSNEQYF.

The V call is TRBV6-2 or TRBV6-3, the J call TRBJ1-3, with 9 bases that match TRBD1. V shed 5 bases and J 0 bases; nucleotides not matched to a gene: 5. The CDR3 covers 16 residues. The germline CDR1 and CDR2 sequences are MNHEY and SVGEGT. The CDR3 DNA reads TGTGCCAGCAGTGGGGGACAGGGCCCCTCTGGAAACACCATATATTTT. Protein sequence: CASSGGQGPSGNTIYF.

The chain carries TRBV29-1 and TRBJ2-7; D gene unclear. Germline loops: CDR1 SQVTM, CDR2 ANQGSEA. This CDR3 is 13 amino acids long. Trimming took off 1 base at V and 0 bases at J, with 7 bases between the two ends. The CDR3 coding sequence is TGCAGCGTTGAAGCTGGCAGCTCCTACGAGCAGTACTTC. It specifies CSVEAGSSYEQYF.

The rearrangement links TRBV29-1 to TRBJ1-1; D gene unclear. CDR1 and CDR2 from the germline V gene are SQVTM and ANQGSEA. CDR3 length: 11 amino acids. This CDR3 reads CMYSMNTEAFF. In DNA form, the CDR3 reads TGCATGTACAGCATGAACACTGAAGCTTTCTTT. Full variable domain (missing parts from reference TRBV29-1 and TRBJ1-1): SAVISQKPSRDICQRGTSLTIQCQVDSQVTMMFWYRQQPGQSLTLIATANQGSEATYESGFVIDKFPISRPNLTFSTLTVSNMSPEDSSIYLCMYSMNTEAFFGQGTRLTVV.

The chain couples TRBV5-6 to TRBJ2-1; D gene ambiguous. Trimming shortened V by 0 bases and J by 8 bases, and 12 bases separated the two germline ends. The CDR3 loop spans 14 amino acids. Germline V gene lookup returns CDR1 SGHDT and CDR2 YYEEEE. The CDR3 nucleotides read TGTGCCAGCAGCTTGGTTCTCTCCCCCCATGAGCAGTTCTTC. It is translated as CASSLVLSPHEQFF.

V gene TRBV3-1 (or the pseudogene TRBV3-2) combines with J gene TRBJ2-7, with D possibly matching TRBD2 (5 bases). Germline V gene sequence: CDR1 LGHDT, CDR2 YNNKEL (reference sequence). Trimming left V 4 bases short and J 1 base short, with 14 bases between. The CDR3 is 15 amino acids. This CDR3 is CASSPARAASYEQYF. The CDR3 DNA follows: TGTGCCAGCAGCCCAGCCAGAGCGGCTTCCTACGAGCAGTACTTC.

The chain combines TRBV3-1 (or the pseudogene TRBV3-2) with TRBJ2-3; 12 bases map to TRBD2. The CDR3 loop spans 16 amino acids. Germline V gene lookup returns CDR1 LGHDT and CDR2 YNNKEL (reference sequence). Losses at the gene ends were 4 bases for V and 5 bases for J; bases not matched to a gene: 7. The CDR3 region is CASSPGLAGQRDTQYF. In DNA form, the CDR3 reads TGTGCCAGCAGCCCAGGACTAGCGGGGCAGAGAGATACGCAGTATTTT.

This rearrangement joins TRBV24-1 to TRBJ2-3; 9 positions agree with TRBD2. Per the germline V gene, CDR1 is KGHDR and CDR2 is SFDVKD. The J segment lost 4 bases and the V segment lost 1 base, leaving 8 bases of the junction unmatched. There are 17 residues in the CDR3. The CDR3 DNA follows: TGTGCCACCAGTGATTTCCTCGCGGGAGGGCCCTCAGATACGCAGTATTTT. Amino acids: CATSDFLAGGPSDTQYF.

The CDR3 DNA sequence: TGTGCCAGCAGTAGGGAGAGTTCTATAGCCAAAAACATTCAGTACTTC. This translates into CASSRESSIAKNIQYF. The chain employs TRBV2 and TRBJ2-4, with D possibly matching TRBD2 (5 bases). Deletions cut 5 bases from V and 0 bases from J, with 14 bases between. Germline V gene sequence: CDR1 SNHLY, CDR2 FYNNEI. CDR3 size: 16 residues.

This clone was observed a handful of times. V and J are TRBV3-1 (or the pseudogene TRBV3-2) and TRBJ1-3; no reliable D call. V was clipped by 0 bases and J by 1 base, with 7 bases between them. Germline CDR1 LGHDT, CDR2 YNNKEL (reference sequence). The CDR3 loop spans 15 amino acids. CDR3 amino acids: CASSQDWASGNTIYF. In DNA form, the CDR3 reads TGTGCCAGCAGCCAAGATTGGGCGTCTGGAAACACCATATATTTT.

The V and J genes are TRBV27 and TRBJ2-2; D is unresolved. V lost 7 bases to trimming and J lost 4 bases, with 7 bases between them. CDR3 length: 12 residues. The V gene's germline CDR1 is MNHEY and CDR2 SMNVEV (reference sequence). CDR3 coding DNA: TGTGCCAGCACCACACCCACCGGGGAGCTGTTTTTT. Translating it yields CASTTPTGELFF.

The chain is built from TRBV14 and TRBJ2-7; no clear D. V gave up 3 bases and J gave up 3 bases, with 15 bases separating them. Germline V gene lookup returns CDR1 SGHDN and CDR2 FVKESK. The CDR3 has 15 residues. The CDR3 sequence is CASSHSSEKLYEQYF. The CDR3 DNA is TGTGCCAGCAGCCACTCAAGCGAGAAACTCTACGAGCAGTACTTC.

The rearrangement joins TRBV6-1 to TRBJ2-1, with 15 bases that match TRBD2. V lost 0 bases and J lost 7; bases outside the gene matches: 4. Per the germline V gene, CDR1 is MNHNS and CDR2 is SASEGT. The CDR3 length is 17 residues. CDR3 amino acids: CASSEAVGLAGGNEQFF. For the CDR3, the DNA is TGTGCCAGCAGTGAAGCGGTGGGACTAGCGGGAGGTAATGAGCAGTTCTTC.

This clone appeared a few times. The chain couples TRBV27 to TRBJ1-5; 11 bases match TRBD1. CDR1 MNHEY and CDR2 SMNVEV come from the germline V gene (reference sequence). CDR3 size: 16 residues. The J segment lost 0 bases and the V segment lost 6 bases, leaving 4 bases of the junction unmatched. CDR3 protein: CASRRTGGNSNQPQHF. The CDR3 DNA reads as TGTGCCAGCAGACGGACAGGGGGCAATAGCAATCAGCCCCAGCATTTT.

This sequence joins TRBV6-4 and TRBJ2-1; D is perhaps TRBD1 (5 bases). This CDR3 contains 13 residues. Per the germline V gene, CDR1 is MRHNA and CDR2 is SNTAGT. With 0 bases removed from V and 9 bases from J, the gap between germline ends came to 9 bases. As DNA, the CDR3 is TGTGCCAGCAGTGACTCAGACAGTGGTGAGCAGTTCTTC. Translated, it gives CASSDSDSGEQFF.

The V and J genes are TRBV11-2 and TRBJ2-6; perhaps TRBD1 as D (5 bases). Between the trimmed V and J ends, which lost 8 bases and 2 bases, there was a span of 16 bases. Germline V gene sequence: CDR1 SGHAT, CDR2 FQNNGV. The CDR3 is 16 amino acids. The CDR3 is CASEAGILTGANVLTF. The CDR3, as DNA: TGTGCCAGCGAGGCAGGGATCTTAACTGGGGCCAACGTCCTGACTTTC. Complete variable domain (other parts from reference TRBV11-2 and TRBJ2-6): EAGVAQSPRYKIIEKRQSVAFWCNPISGHATLYWYQQILGQGPKLLIQFQNNGVVDDSQLPKDRFSAERLKGVDSTLKIQPAKLEDSAVYLCASEAGILTGANVLTFGAGSRLTVL.